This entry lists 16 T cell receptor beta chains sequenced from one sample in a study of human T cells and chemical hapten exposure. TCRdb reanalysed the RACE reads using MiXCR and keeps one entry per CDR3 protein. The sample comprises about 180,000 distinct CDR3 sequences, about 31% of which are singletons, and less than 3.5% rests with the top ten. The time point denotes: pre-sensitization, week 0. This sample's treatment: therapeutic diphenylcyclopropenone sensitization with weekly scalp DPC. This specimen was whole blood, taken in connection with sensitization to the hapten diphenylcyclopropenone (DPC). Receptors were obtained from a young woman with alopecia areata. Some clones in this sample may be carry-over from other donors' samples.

CDR3 protein: CSAGERLIAKNIQYF. As DNA, the CDR3 is TGCAGTGCTGGGGAGAGACTAATAGCCAAAAACATTCAGTACTTC. This rearrangement joins TRBV20-1 to TRBJ2-4, with TRBD2 as a possible D gene (5 bases). CDR3 length: 15 residues. V gave up 5 bases and J gave up 0 bases, with 14 bases separating them. Germline V gene sequence: CDR1 DFQATT, CDR2 SNEGSKA (reference sequence).

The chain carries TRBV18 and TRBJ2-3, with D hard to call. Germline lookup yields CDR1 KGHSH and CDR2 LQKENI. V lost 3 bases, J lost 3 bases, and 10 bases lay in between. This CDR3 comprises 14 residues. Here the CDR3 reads CASSPPNETDTQYF. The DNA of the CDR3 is TGTGCCAGCTCACCCCCCAACGAAACAGATACGCAGTATTTT.

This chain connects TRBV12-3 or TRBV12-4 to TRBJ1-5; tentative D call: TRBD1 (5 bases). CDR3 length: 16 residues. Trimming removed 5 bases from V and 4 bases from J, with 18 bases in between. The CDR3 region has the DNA TGTGCCAGCAGTCCCTATGGAGGGACGGAGAATCAGCCCCAGCATTTT. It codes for CASSPYGGTENQPQHF.

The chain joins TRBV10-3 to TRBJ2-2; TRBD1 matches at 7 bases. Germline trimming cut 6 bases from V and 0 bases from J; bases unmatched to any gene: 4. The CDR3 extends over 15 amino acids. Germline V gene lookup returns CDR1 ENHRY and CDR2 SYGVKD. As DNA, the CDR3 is TGTGCCATCAGGACAGGGATTACGAACACCGGGGAGCTGTTTTTT. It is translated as CAIRTGITNTGELFF.

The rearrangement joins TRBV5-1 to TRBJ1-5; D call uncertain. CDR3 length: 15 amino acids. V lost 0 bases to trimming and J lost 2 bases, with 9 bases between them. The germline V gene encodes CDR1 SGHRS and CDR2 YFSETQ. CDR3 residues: CASSLGGRGNQPQHF. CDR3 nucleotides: TGCGCCAGCAGCTTGGGCGGACGGGGCAATCAGCCCCAGCATTTT.

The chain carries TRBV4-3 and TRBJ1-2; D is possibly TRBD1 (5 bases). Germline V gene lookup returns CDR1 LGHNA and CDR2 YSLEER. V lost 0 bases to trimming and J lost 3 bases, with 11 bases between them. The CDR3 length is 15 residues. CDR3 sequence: CASSQETGGDYGYTF. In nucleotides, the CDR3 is TGCGCCAGCAGCCAAGAAACAGGAGGGGACTATGGCTACACCTTC.

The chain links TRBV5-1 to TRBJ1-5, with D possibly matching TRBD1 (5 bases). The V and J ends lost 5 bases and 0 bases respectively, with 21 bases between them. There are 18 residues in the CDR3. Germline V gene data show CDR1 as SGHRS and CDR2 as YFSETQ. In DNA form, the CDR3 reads TGCGCCAGCAGTTATCGATCCCGGGACGGCCGTAGCAATCAGCCCCAGCATTTT. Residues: CASSYRSRDGRSNQPQHF.

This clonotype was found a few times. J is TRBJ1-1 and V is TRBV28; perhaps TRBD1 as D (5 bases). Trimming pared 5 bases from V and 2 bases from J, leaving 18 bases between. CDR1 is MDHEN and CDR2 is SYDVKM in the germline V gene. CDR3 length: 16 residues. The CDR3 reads CASSQPTVRLNTEAFF. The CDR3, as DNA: TGTGCCAGCAGTCAGCCGACAGTAAGGCTCAACACTGAAGCTTTCTTT.

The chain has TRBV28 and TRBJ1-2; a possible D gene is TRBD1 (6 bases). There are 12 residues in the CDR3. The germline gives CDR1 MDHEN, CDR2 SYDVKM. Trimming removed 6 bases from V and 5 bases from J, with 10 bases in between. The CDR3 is CASSRQVYGYTF. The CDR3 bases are TGTGCCAGCAGCCGACAGGTATATGGCTACACCTTC.

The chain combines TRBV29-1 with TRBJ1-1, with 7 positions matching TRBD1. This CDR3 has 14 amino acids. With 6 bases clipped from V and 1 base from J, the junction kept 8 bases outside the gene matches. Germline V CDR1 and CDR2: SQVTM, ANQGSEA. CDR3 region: CSVLGGQPNTEAFF. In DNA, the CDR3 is TGCAGCGTACTAGGGGGACAGCCGAACACTGAAGCTTTCTTT.

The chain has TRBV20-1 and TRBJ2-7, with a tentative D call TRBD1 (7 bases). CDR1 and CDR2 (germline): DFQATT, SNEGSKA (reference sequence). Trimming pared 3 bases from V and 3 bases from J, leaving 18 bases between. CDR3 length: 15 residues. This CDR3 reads CSARDQGGSIYEQYF. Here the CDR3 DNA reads TGCAGTGCTAGGGACCAGGGGGGTTCGATCTACGAGCAGTACTTC.

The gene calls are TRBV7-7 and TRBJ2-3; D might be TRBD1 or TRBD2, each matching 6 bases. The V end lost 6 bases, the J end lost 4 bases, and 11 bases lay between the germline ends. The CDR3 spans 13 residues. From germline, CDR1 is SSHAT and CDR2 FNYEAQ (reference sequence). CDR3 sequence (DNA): TGTGCCAGCAGTGTCGGGGGCGCAGATACGCAGTATTTT. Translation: CASSVGGADTQYF. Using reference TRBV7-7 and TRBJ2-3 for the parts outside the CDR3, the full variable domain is GAGVSQSPRYKVTKRGQDVTLRCDPISSHATLYWYQQALGQGPEFLTYFNYEAQPDKSGLPSDRFSAERPEGSISTLTIQRTEQRDSAMYRCASSVGGADTQYFGPGTRLTVL.

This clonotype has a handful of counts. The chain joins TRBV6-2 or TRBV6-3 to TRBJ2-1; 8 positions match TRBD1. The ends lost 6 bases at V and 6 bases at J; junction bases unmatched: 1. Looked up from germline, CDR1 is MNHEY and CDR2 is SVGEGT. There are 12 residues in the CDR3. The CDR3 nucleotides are TGTGCCAGCAGCACAGGGGGCAATGAGCAGTTCTTC. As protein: CASSTGGNEQFF.

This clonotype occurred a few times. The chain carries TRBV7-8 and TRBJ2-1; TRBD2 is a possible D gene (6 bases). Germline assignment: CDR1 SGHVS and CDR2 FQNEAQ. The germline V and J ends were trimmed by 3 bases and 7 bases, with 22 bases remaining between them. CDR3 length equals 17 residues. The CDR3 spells CASSFHSGGLGDNEQFF. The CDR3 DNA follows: TGTGCCAGCAGCTTTCACTCCGGGGGTTTAGGTGATAATGAGCAGTTCTTC.

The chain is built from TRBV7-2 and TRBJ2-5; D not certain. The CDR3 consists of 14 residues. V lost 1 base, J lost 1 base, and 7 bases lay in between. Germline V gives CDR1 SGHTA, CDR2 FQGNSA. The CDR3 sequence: CASSLVASQETQYF. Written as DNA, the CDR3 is TGTGCCAGCAGCTTAGTGGCTAGCCAAGAGACCCAGTACTTC. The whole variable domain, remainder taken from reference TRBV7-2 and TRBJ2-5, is GAGVSQSPSNKVTEKGKDVELRCDPISGHTALYWYRQSLGQGLEFLIYFQGNSAPDKSGLPSDRFSAERTGGSVSTLTIQRTQQEDSAVYLCASSLVASQETQYFGPGTRLLVL.

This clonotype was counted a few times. Here the CDR3 reads CASSPAASYNEQFF. In nucleotides, the CDR3 is TGTGCCAGCTCACCAGCTGCCTCCTACAATGAGCAGTTCTTC. This chain joins TRBV27 and TRBJ2-1; D gene unclear. Between the trimmed V and J ends, which lost 8 bases and 0 bases, there was a span of 11 bases. Germline CDR1 reads MNHEY; CDR2 reads SMNVEV (reference sequence). The CDR3 consists of 14 residues.